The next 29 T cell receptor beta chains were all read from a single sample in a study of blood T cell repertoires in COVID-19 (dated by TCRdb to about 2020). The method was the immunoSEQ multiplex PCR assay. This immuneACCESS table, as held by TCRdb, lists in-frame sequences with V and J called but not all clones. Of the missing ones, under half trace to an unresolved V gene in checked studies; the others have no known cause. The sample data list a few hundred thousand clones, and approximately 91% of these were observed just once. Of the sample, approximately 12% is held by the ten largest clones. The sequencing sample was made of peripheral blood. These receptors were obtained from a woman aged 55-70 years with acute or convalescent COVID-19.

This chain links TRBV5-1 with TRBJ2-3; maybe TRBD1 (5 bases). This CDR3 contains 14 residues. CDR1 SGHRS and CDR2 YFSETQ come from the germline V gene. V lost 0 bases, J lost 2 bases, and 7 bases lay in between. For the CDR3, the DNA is TGCGCCAGCAGCTTGGCGGACAACACAGATACGCAGTATTTT. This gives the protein CASSLADNTDTQYF.

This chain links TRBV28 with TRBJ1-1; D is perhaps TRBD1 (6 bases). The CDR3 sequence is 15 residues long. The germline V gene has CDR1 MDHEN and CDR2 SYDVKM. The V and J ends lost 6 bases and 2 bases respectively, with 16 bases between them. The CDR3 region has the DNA TGTGCCAGCAGCCCCCAGGGGTCCGGTAACACTGAAGCTTTCTTT. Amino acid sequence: CASSPQGSGNTEAFF.

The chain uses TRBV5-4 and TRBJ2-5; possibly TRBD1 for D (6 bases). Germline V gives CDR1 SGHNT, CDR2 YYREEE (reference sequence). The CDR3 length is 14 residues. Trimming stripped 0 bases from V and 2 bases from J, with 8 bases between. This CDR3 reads CASSLGRGQETQYF. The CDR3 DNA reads TGTGCCAGCAGCTTGGGAAGGGGGCAAGAGACCCAGTACTTC.

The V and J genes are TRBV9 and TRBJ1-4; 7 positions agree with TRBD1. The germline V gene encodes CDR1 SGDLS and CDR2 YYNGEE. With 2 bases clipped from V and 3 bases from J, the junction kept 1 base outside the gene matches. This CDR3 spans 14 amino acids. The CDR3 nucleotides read TGTGCCAGCAGCGTGGGACAGTCTAATGAAAAACTGTTTTTT. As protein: CASSVGQSNEKLFF.

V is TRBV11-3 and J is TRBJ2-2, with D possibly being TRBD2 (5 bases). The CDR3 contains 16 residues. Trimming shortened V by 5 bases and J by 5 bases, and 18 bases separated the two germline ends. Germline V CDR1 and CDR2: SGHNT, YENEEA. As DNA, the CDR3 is TGTGCCAGCAGCCCCCGGACTGATCCGGGGACCGGGGAGCTGTTTTTT. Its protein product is CASSPRTDPGTGELFF.

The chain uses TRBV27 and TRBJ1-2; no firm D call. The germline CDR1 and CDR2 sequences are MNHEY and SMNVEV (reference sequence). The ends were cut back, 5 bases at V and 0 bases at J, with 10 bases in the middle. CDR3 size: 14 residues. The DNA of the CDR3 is TGTGCCAGCAGTCCGTCGGTAACTAACTATGGCTACACCTTC. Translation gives CASSPSVTNYGYTF.

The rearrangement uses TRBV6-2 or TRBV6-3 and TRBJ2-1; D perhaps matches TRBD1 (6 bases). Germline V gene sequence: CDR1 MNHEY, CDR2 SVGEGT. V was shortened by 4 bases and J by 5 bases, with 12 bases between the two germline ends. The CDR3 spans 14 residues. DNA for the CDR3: TGTGCCAGCAGTTGGAACCGACAGGACAATGAGCAGTTCTTC. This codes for CASSWNRQDNEQFF.

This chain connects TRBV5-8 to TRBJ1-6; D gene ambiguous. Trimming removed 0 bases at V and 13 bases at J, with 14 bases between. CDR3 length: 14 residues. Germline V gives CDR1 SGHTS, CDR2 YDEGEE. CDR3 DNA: TGTGCCAGCAGCTTGGGGCAGGATACGCTCCCCCTCCACTTT. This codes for CASSLGQDTLPLHF. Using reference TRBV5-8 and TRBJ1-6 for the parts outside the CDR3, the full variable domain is EAGVTQSPTHLIKTRGQQATLRCSPISGHTSVYWYQQALGLGLQFLLWYDEGEERNRGNFPPRFSGRQFPNYSSELNVNALELEDSALYLCASSLGQDTLPLHFGNGTRLTVT.

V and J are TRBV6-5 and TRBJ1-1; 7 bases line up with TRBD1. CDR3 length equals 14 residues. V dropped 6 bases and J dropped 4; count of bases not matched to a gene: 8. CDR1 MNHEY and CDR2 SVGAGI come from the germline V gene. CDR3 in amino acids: CASSYRGSGTEAFF. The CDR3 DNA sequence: TGTGCCAGCAGCTACAGGGGTTCTGGCACTGAAGCTTTCTTT.

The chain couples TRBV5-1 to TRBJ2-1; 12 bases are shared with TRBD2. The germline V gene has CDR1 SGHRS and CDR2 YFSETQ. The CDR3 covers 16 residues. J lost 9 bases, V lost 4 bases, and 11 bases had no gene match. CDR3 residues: CASSIATSGRLGEQFF. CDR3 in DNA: TGCGCCAGCAGCATTGCGACTAGCGGGAGACTAGGTGAGCAGTTCTTC.

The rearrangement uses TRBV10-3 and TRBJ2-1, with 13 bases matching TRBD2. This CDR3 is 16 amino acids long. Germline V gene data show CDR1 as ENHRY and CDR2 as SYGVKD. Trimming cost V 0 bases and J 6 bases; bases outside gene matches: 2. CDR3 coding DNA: TGTGCCATCAGTGAGTCAGGACTAGCGGGGGTCAATGAGCAGTTCTTC. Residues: CAISESGLAGVNEQFF.

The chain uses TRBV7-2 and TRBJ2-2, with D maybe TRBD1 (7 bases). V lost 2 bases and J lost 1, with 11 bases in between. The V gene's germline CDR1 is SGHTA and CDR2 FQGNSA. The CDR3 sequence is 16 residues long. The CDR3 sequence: CASSLRRGQNTGELFF. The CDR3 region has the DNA TGTGCCAGCAGCTTACGGAGGGGGCAGAACACCGGGGAGCTGTTTTTT. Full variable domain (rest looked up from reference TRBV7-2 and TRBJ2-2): GAGVSQSPSNKVTEKGKDVELRCDPISGHTALYWYRQSLGQGLEFLIYFQGNSAPDKSGLPSDRFSAERTGGSVSTLTIQRTQQEDSAVYLCASSLRRGQNTGELFFGEGSRLTVL.

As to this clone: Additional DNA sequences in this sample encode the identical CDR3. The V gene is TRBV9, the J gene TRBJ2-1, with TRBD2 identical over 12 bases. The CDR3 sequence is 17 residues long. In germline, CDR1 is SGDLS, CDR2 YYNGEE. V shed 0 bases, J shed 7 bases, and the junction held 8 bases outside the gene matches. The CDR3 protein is CASSVDLAGGPRNEQFF. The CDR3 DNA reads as TGTGCCAGCAGCGTAGACCTAGCGGGAGGGCCTAGGAATGAGCAGTTCTTC. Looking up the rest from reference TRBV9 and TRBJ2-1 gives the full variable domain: DSGVTQTPKHLITATGQRVTLRCSPRSGDLSVYWYQQSLDQGLQFLIQYYNGEERAKGNILERFSAQQFPDLHSELNLSSLELGDSALYFCASSVDLAGGPRNEQFFGPGTRLTVL.

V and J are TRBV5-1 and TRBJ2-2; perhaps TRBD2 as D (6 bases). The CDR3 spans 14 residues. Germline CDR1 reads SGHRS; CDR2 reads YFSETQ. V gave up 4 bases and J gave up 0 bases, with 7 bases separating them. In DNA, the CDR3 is TGCGCCAGCAGCGGGGGGTCGAACACCGGGGAGCTGTTTTTT. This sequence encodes CASSGGSNTGELFF.

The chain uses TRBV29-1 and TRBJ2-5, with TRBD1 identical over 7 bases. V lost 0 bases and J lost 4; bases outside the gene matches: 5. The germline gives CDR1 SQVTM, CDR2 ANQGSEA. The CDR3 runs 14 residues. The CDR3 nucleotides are TGCAGCGTTGAAGATTTACCAGGGGGAGAGACCCAGTACTTC. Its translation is CSVEDLPGGETQYF.

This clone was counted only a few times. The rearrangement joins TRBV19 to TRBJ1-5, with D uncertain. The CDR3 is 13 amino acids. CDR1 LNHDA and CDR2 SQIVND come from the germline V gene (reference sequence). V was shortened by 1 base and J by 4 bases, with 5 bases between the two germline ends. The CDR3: CASSIVVNQPQHF. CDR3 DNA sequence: TGTGCCAGTAGTATAGTAGTGAATCAGCCCCAGCATTTT.

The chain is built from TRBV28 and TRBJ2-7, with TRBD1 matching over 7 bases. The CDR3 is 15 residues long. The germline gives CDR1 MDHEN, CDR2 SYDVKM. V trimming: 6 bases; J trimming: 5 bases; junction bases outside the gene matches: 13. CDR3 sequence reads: CASSRTGALEDEQYF. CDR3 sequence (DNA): TGTGCCAGCAGCCGAACAGGGGCCCTCGAGGACGAGCAGTACTTC. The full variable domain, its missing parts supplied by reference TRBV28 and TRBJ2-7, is DVKVTQSSRYLVKRTGEKVFLECVQDMDHENMFWYRQDPGLGLRLIYFSYDVKMKEKGDIPEGYSVSREKKERFSLILESASTNQTSMYLCASSRTGALEDEQYFGPGTRLTVT.

Here the CDR3 DNA reads TGTGCCAGTAGTATAGTCGGGATTTCCTACAATGAGCAGTTCTTC. Residues: CASSIVGISYNEQFF. The V call is TRBV19, the J call TRBJ2-1, with a possible D match to TRBD2 (5 bases). The CDR3 has 15 amino acids. Germline lookup yields CDR1 LNHDA and CDR2 SQIVND (reference sequence). Trimming left V 1 base short and J 1 base short, with 8 bases between.

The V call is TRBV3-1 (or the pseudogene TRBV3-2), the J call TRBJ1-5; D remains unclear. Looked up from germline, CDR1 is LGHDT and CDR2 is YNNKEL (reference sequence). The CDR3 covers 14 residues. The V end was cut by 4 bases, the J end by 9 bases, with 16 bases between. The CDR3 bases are TGTGCCAGCAGCCCCGGGTTAAAGAGGTCGCCCCAGCATTTT. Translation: CASSPGLKRSPQHF.

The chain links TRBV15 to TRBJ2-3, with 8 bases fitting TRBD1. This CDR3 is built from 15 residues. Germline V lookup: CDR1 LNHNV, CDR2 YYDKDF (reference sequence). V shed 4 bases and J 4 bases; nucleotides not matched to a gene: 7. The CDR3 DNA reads TGTGCCACCAGCATAAGGACAGGGAGCCCAGATACGCAGTATTTT. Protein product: CATSIRTGSPDTQYF.

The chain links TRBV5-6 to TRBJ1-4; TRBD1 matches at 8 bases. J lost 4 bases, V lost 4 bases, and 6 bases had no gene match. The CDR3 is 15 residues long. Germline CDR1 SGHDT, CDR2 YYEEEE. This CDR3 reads CASSTQGAGNEKLFF. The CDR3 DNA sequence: TGTGCCAGCAGCACCCAGGGGGCGGGTAATGAAAAACTGTTTTTT.

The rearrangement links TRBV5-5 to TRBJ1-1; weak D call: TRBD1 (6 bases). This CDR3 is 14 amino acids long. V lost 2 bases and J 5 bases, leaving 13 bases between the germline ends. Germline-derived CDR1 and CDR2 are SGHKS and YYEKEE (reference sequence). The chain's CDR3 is CASSFTAGATEAFF. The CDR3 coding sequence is TGTGCCAGCAGCTTCACCGCAGGGGCAACTGAAGCTTTCTTT.

CDR3 protein: CASKRTSDTGELFF. The CDR3 coding sequence is TGTGCCAGCAAGCGAACTAGCGACACCGGGGAGCTGTTTTTT. The chain carries TRBV9 and TRBJ2-2, with TRBD2 identical over 7 bases. Germline-derived CDR1 and CDR2 are SGDLS and YYNGEE. The CDR3 extends over 14 amino acids. Trimming at V came to 6 bases and at J to 3 bases, leaving 5 bases not matched to a gene. Together with reference TRBV9 and TRBJ2-2, the CDR3 gives the full variable domain: DSGVTQTPKHLITATGQRVTLRCSPRSGDLSVYWYQQSLDQGLQFLIQYYNGEERAKGNILERFSAQQFPDLHSELNLSSLELGDSALYFCASKRTSDTGELFFGEGSRLTVL.

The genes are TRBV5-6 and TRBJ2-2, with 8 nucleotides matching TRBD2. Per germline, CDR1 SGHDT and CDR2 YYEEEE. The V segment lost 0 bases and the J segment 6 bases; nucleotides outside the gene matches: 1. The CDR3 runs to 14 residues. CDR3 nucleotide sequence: TGTGCCAGCAGCTTGGAACTAGCGGCCGGGGAGCTGTTTTTT. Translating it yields CASSLELAAGELFF.

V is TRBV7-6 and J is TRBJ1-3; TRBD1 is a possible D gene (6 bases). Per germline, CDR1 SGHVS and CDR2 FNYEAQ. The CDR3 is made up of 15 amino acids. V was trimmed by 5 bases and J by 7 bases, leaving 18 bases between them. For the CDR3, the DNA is TGTGCCAGCAGCCAGGACAGACCTCCGTCGAACACCATATATTTT. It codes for CASSQDRPPSNTIYF.

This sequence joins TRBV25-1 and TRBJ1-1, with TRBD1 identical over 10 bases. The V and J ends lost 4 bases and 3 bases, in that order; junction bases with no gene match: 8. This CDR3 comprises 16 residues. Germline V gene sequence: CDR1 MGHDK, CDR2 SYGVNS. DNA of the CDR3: TGTGCCAGCAGTGCTATGGGAGGGACAGGGGACACTGAAGCTTTCTTT. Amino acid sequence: CASSAMGGTGDTEAFF.

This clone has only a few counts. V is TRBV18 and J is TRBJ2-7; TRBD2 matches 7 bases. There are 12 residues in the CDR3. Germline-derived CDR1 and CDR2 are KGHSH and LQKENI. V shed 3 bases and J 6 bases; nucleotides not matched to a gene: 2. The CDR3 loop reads CASSPREGEQYF. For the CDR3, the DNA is TGTGCCAGCTCACCCAGGGAGGGCGAGCAGTACTTC.

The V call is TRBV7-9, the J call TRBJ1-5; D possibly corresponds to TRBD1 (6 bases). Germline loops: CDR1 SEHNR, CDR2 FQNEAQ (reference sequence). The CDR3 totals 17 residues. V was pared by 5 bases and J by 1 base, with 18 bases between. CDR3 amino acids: CASSLSKQGSSNQPQHF. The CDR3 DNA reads TGTGCCAGCAGCCTAAGCAAACAGGGTTCGAGCAATCAGCCCCAGCATTTT. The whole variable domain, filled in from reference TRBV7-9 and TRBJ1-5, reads DTGVSQNPRHKITKRGQNVTFRCDPISEHNRLYWYRQTLGQGPEFLTYFQNEAQLEKSRLLSDRFSAERPKGSFSTLEIQRTEQGDSAMYLCASSLSKQGSSNQPQHFGDGTRLSIL.

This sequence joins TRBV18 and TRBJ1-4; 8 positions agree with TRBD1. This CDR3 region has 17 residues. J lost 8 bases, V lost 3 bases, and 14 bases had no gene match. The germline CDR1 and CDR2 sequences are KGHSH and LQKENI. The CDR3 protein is CASSPYTLDRASEKLFF. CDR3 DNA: TGTGCCAGCTCACCCTATACCCTGGACAGGGCCTCCGAAAAACTGTTTTTT.